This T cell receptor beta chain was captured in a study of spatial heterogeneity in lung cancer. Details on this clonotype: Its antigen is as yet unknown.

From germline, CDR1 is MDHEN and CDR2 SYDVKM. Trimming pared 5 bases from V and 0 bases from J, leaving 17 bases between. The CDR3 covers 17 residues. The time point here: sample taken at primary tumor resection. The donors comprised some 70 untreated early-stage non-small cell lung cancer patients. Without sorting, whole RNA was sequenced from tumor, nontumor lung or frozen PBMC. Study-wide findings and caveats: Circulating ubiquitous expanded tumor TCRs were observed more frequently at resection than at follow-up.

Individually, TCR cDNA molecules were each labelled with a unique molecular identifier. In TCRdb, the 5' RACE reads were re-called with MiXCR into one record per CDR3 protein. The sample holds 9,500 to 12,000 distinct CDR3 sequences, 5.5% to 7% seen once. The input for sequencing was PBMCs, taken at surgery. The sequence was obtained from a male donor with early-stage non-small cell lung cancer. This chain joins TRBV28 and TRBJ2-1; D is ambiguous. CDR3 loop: CASSRPTRASSYNEQFF. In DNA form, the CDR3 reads TGTGCCAGCAGTCGGCCGACTCGCGCCAGCTCCTACAATGAGCAGTTCTTC.